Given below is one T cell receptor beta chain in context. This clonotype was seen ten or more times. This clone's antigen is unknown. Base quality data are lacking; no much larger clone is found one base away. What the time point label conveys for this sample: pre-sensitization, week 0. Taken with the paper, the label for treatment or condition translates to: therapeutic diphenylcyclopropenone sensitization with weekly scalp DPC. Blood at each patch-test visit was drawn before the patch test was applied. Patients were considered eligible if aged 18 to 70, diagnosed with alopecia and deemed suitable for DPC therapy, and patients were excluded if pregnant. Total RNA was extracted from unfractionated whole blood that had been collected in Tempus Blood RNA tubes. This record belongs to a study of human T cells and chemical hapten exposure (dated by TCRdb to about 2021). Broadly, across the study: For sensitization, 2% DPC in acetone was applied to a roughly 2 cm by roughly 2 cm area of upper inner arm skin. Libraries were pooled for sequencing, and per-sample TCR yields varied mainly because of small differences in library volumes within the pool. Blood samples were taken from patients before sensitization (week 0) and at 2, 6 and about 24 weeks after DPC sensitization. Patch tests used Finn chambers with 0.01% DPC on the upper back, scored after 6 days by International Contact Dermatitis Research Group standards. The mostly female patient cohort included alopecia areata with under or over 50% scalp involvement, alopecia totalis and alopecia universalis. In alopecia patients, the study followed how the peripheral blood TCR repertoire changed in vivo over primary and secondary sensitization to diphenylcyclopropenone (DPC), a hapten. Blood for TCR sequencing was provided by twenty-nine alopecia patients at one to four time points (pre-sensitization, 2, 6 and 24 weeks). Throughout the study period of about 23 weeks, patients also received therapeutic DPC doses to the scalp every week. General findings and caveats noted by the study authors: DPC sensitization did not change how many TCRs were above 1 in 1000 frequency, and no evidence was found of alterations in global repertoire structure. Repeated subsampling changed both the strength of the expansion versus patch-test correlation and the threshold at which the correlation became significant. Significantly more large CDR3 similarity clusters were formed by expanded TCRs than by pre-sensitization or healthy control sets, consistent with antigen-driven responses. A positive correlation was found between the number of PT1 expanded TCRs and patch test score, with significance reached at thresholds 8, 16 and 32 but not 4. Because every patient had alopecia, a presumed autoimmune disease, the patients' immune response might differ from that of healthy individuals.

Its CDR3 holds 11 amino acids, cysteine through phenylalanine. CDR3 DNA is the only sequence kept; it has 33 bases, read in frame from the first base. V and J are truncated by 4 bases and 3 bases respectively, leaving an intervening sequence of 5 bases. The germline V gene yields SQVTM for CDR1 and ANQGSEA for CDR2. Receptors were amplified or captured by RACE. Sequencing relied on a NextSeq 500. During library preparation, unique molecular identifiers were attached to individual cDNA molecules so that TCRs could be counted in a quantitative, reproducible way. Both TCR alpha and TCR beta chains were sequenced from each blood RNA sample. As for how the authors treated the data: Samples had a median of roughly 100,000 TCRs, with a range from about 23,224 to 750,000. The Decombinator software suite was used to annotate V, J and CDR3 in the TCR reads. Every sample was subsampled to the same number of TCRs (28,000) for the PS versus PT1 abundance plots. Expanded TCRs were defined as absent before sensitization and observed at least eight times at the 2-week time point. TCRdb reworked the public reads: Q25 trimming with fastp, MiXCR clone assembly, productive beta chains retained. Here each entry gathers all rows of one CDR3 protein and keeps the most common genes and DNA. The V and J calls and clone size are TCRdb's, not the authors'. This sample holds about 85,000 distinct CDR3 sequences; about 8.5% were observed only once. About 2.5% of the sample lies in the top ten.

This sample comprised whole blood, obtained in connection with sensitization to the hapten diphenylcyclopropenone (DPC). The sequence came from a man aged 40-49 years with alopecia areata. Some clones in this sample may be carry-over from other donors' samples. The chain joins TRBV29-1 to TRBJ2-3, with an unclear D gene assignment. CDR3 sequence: CSVAGTDTQYF. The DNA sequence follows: TGCAGCGTTGCAGGAACAGATACGCAGTATTTT.